These 28 T cell receptor beta chains came from one sample sequenced in a study of graft-versus-host responses after intestinal transplantation. Profiled with immunoSEQ multiplex PCR; TCRdb holds only in-frame clones, not every one. Among around 110,000 clones, about nine tenths were seen once, and the ten largest hold about 0.18%. The antigens of these receptors remain unknown. The material sequenced was unstimulated CD4+ T cells sorted from spleen or lymph node cells, taken before intestinal transplant. The receptors originated from a human donor who received an intestinal transplant.

The rearrangement links TRBV6-5 to TRBJ2-7; D remains ambiguous. Trimming took 5 bases from V and 6 from J, leaving 17 bases between them. Germline CDR1 reads MNHEY; CDR2 reads SVGAGI. The CDR3 sequence is 14 residues long. CDR3 in amino acids: CASSSSGSTLEQYF. The CDR3, as DNA: TGTGCCAGCAGTAGCTCCGGTTCTACCCTCGAGCAGTACTTC.

This chain uses TRBV7-2 with TRBJ1-2, with D perhaps TRBD1 (6 bases). This CDR3 has 15 residues. With 1 base removed from V and 6 bases from J, the gap between germline ends came to 15 bases. The germline V gene has CDR1 SGHTA and CDR2 FQGNSA. The CDR3: CASSLVGGLVHGYTF. The CDR3 nucleotides read TGTGCCAGCAGCTTAGTCGGGGGGCTGGTCCATGGCTACACCTTC.

This chain connects TRBV6-6 to TRBJ2-7; D is perhaps TRBD1 (6 bases). CDR3 length equals 15 residues. V was cut by 6 bases and J by 1 base, with 16 bases left in between. Germline V gives CDR1 MNHNY, CDR2 SVGAGI (reference sequence). The CDR3 region has the DNA TGTGCCAGCAGCCGGGACATAGAGTTTTCCTACGAGCAGTACTTC. Translation: CASSRDIEFSYEQYF.

The chain employs TRBV5-5 and TRBJ2-7, with TRBD2 as a possible D gene (5 bases). CDR1 and CDR2 from the germline V gene are SGHKS and YYEKEE (reference sequence). Trimming shortened V by 0 bases and J by 4 bases, and 14 bases separated the two germline ends. CDR3 length: 15 residues. The CDR3: CASSLAAADLYEQYF. CDR3 coding DNA: TGTGCCAGCAGCTTGGCGGCAGCGGACCTATACGAGCAGTACTTC.

Written as DNA, the CDR3 is TGTGCCAGCAGGGCCAGCACAGATACGCAGTATTTT. Residues: CASRASTDTQYF. The chain employs TRBV6-6 and TRBJ2-3; no firm D call. Trimming pared 6 bases from V and 0 bases from J, leaving 4 bases between. The germline V gene has CDR1 MNHNY and CDR2 SVGAGI (reference sequence). The CDR3 runs to 12 residues.

V gene TRBV5-1 combines with J gene TRBJ2-1; D possibly corresponds to TRBD1 (5 bases). CDR1 is SGHRS and CDR2 is YFSETQ in the germline V gene. V was pared by 0 bases and J by 7 bases, with 8 bases between. The CDR3 runs to 13 residues. The chain's CDR3 is CASSLGGRNEQFF. The CDR3 bases are TGCGCCAGCAGCTTGGGGGGCCGGAATGAGCAGTTCTTC.

V and J are TRBV30 and TRBJ2-7, with 7 positions matching TRBD2. The V segment lost 2 bases and the J segment 2 bases; nucleotides outside the gene matches: 6. CDR3 length equals 14 residues. Looked up from germline, CDR1 is GTSNPN and CDR2 is SVGIG (reference sequence). The CDR3 spells CAWSWPAGTYEQYF. The CDR3 nucleotides are TGTGCCTGGAGTTGGCCAGCGGGAACCTACGAGCAGTACTTC.

The chain is built from TRBV6-1 and TRBJ1-1, with 10 bases that match TRBD1. The CDR3 length is 16 residues. With 4 bases clipped from V and 4 bases from J, the junction kept 9 bases outside the gene matches. CDR1 MNHNS and CDR2 SASEGT come from the germline V gene. In DNA, the CDR3 is TGTGCCAGCAGTGTACTGCCCGGGACAGGGGCCACTGAAGCTTTCTTT. It codes for CASSVLPGTGATEAFF.

This clone came up once. The chain uses TRBV7-9 and TRBJ1-5; weak D call: TRBD1 (5 bases). CDR1 and CDR2 from the germline V gene are SEHNR and FQNEAQ (reference sequence). The CDR3 length is 15 residues. V lost 1 base to trimming and J lost 0 bases, with 7 bases between them. Written as DNA, the CDR3 is TGTGCCAGCAGCTTAGGGGACTATAGCAATCAGCCCCAGCATTTT. This gives the protein CASSLGDYSNQPQHF.

The V and J genes are TRBV4-1 and TRBJ2-1, with D perhaps TRBD2 (7 bases). Trimming shortened V by 0 bases and J by 6 bases, and 24 bases separated the two germline ends. The CDR3 loop spans 19 amino acids. Germline V lookup: CDR1 MGHRA, CDR2 YSYEKL. The CDR3 DNA reads as TGCGCCAGCAGCCAAGATAGGGGGGGTTCGCGGACGCTTACCAATGAGCAGTTCTTC. Translated: CASSQDRGGSRTLTNEQFF.

The J gene is TRBJ1-1, the V gene TRBV28, with a possible D match to TRBD1 (6 bases). The CDR3 has 14 residues. In germline, CDR1 is MDHEN, CDR2 SYDVKM. Trimming removed 11 bases from V and 3 bases from J, with 19 bases in between. The CDR3 loop reads CAGQRGGADTEAFF. The CDR3 DNA is TGTGCCGGCCAAAGGGGGGGCGCGGACACTGAAGCTTTCTTT.

This chain connects TRBV7-3 to TRBJ1-2; the match to TRBD1 covers 8 bases. The V segment lost 2 bases and the J segment 4 bases; nucleotides outside the gene matches: 0. Germline CDR1 reads SGHTA; CDR2 reads FQGTGA. The CDR3 is made up of 13 amino acids. The CDR3, as DNA: TGTGCCAGCAGCTTAGACAGGGGCTATGGCTACACCTTC. This translates into CASSLDRGYGYTF.

The chain is built from TRBV28 and TRBJ2-1, with 9 bases identical to TRBD2. This CDR3 comprises 15 residues. V dropped 4 bases and J dropped 9; count of bases not matched to a gene: 10. The germline CDR1 and CDR2 sequences are MDHEN and SYDVKM. The CDR3 nucleotides read TGTGCCAGCAGTTCCCCGGGACTAGCTCGGGGTGAGCAGTTCTTC. Amino acid sequence: CASSSPGLARGEQFF.

The J gene is TRBJ2-7, the V gene TRBV7-2, with 11 positions matching TRBD2. Looked up from germline, CDR1 is SGHTA and CDR2 is FQGNSA. There are 14 residues in the CDR3. V shed 6 bases, J shed 2 bases, and the junction held 3 bases outside the gene matches. CDR3 bases: TGTGCCAGCAGACTAGCGGGAGCTACCTACGAGCAGTACTTC. It encodes CASRLAGATYEQYF.

This CDR3 reads CASSPGVGSNYGYTF. The CDR3 DNA is TGTGCCAGCTCACCGGGCGTGGGCAGTAACTATGGCTACACCTTC. The chain carries TRBV18 and TRBJ1-2; D is uncertain. The germline V gene has CDR1 KGHSH and CDR2 LQKENI. This CDR3 region has 15 residues. The ends were cut back, 3 bases at V and 1 base at J, with 12 bases in the middle.

The chain recombines TRBV19 with TRBJ1-3, with D possibly being TRBD1 (5 bases). V was pared by 7 bases and J by 2 bases, with 12 bases between. Germline V CDR1 and CDR2: LNHDA, SQIVND (reference sequence). The CDR3 spans 14 residues. CDR3 sequence reads: CASIERTTGNTIYF. The CDR3 region has the DNA TGTGCCAGTATAGAAAGGACAACTGGAAACACCATATATTTT. Supplemented by reference TRBV19 and TRBJ1-3, the full variable domain reads DGGITQSPKYLFRKEGQNVTLSCEQNLNHDAMYWYRQDPGQGLRLIYYSQIVNDFQKGDIAEGYSVSREKKESFPLTVTSAQKNPTAFYLCASIERTTGNTIYFGEGSWLTVV.

The chain links TRBV7-3 to TRBJ1-1, with 11 bases that match TRBD1. CDR3 size: 15 residues. Germline V gene data show CDR1 as SGHTA and CDR2 as FQGTGA. With V trimmed by 4 bases and J by 2 bases, 3 bases remained unmatched. The CDR3 sequence: CASSSGTGGNTEAFF. CDR3 sequence (DNA): TGTGCCAGCAGCTCCGGGACAGGGGGAAACACTGAAGCTTTCTTT.

The chain couples TRBV28 to TRBJ2-2; 9 bases line up with TRBD2. The CDR3 extends over 15 amino acids. The ends lost 6 bases at V and 3 bases at J; junction bases unmatched: 5. From germline, CDR1 is MDHEN and CDR2 SYDVKM. Here the CDR3 reads CASRGGGAHTGELFF. The CDR3 coding sequence is TGTGCCAGCAGAGGCGGGGGGGCCCACACCGGGGAGCTGTTTTTT.

The chain uses TRBV27 and TRBJ2-1, with D tentatively TRBD2 (6 bases). CDR3 length: 17 residues. Trimming took 0 bases from V and 0 from J, leaving 12 bases between them. Germline CDR1 is MNHEY and CDR2 is SMNVEV (reference sequence). Written as DNA, the CDR3 is TGTGCCAGCAGTTTATCCCCGGGGGTGAGCTCCTACAATGAGCAGTTCTTC. Protein sequence: CASSLSPGVSSYNEQFF.

The chain couples TRBV5-6 to TRBJ2-3; 10 positions agree with TRBD1. The germline V gene encodes CDR1 SGHDT and CDR2 YYEEEE. V lost 4 bases and J lost 4; bases outside the gene matches: 9. The CDR3 runs to 16 residues. CDR3 sequence: CASSRDRGRISDTQYF. CDR3 in DNA: TGTGCCAGCAGCCGAGACAGGGGGCGAATTTCAGATACGCAGTATTTT.

This chain uses TRBV4-3 with TRBJ2-2; possible D gene TRBD2, 5 bases. The CDR3 has 16 amino acids. Trimming took off 7 bases at V and 6 bases at J, with 21 bases between the two ends. Germline CDR1 is LGHNA and CDR2 is YSLEER. CDR3 in amino acids: CASKELGIDGAGELFF. Written as DNA, the CDR3 is TGCGCCAGCAAAGAGTTGGGGATCGACGGGGCCGGGGAGCTGTTTTTT.

The chain has TRBV5-6 and TRBJ2-6, with 7 bases fitting TRBD1. CDR3 size: 17 residues. Trimming at V came to 4 bases and at J to 0 bases, leaving 7 bases not matched to a gene. Germline loops: CDR1 SGHDT, CDR2 YYEEEE. CDR3 sequence reads: CASSRRQGPSGANVLTF. CDR3 sequence (DNA): TGTGCCAGCAGCCGTCGACAGGGTCCCTCTGGGGCCAACGTCCTGACTTTC.

The rearrangement links TRBV7-2 to TRBJ2-1, with 10 bases matching TRBD1. The V segment lost 6 bases and the J segment 9 bases; nucleotides outside the gene matches: 11. CDR1 is SGHTA and CDR2 is FQGNSA in the germline V gene. The CDR3 covers 15 residues. This CDR3 is CASSAGQGISSEQFF. In DNA, the CDR3 is TGTGCCAGCAGTGCGGGACAGGGGATAAGTAGTGAGCAGTTCTTC.

This sequence joins TRBV18 and TRBJ2-3, with D perhaps matching TRBD1 (5 bases). Germline CDR1 and CDR2: KGHSH and LQKENI. V gave up 2 bases and J gave up 0 bases, with 15 bases separating them. The CDR3 totals 17 residues. CDR3 protein: CASSPLTATTSTDTQYF. CDR3 coding DNA: TGTGCCAGCTCACCATTGACAGCGACGACTAGCACAGATACGCAGTATTTT.

The chain combines TRBV28 with TRBJ2-7; perhaps TRBD1 as D (6 bases). Germline-derived CDR1 and CDR2 are MDHEN and SYDVKM. The ends were cut back, 8 bases at V and 2 bases at J, with 13 bases in the middle. The CDR3 consists of 13 residues. This CDR3 reads CASVTTGTYEQYF. DNA of the CDR3: TGTGCCAGCGTTACGACAGGAACCTACGAGCAGTACTTC. The full variable domain, its missing parts supplied by reference TRBV28 and TRBJ2-7, is DVKVTQSSRYLVKRTGEKVFLECVQDMDHENMFWYRQDPGLGLRLIYFSYDVKMKEKGDIPEGYSVSREKKERFSLILESASTNQTSMYLCASVTTGTYEQYFGPGTRLTVT.

This clone appeared once. The chain uses TRBV7-9 and TRBJ1-2; 10 bases align to TRBD1. Germline CDR1 and CDR2: SEHNR and FQNEAQ (reference sequence). Trimming took 2 bases from V and 4 from J; bases not matched to a gene: 16. The CDR3 runs 19 residues. The CDR3 is CASSLSTGGARTYSYGYTF. The DNA of the CDR3 is TGTGCCAGCAGCTTATCGACAGGGGGCGCGAGGACCTACTCCTATGGCTACACCTTC.

V and J are TRBV2 and TRBJ2-7, with TRBD2 identical over 8 bases. The CDR3 loop spans 15 amino acids. Germline values: CDR1 SNHLY, CDR2 FYNNEI. J lost 5 bases, V lost 4 bases, and 10 bases had no gene match. The CDR3 coding sequence is TGTGCCAGCAGTGTTATGCGGGGGGTGCAGGACGAGCAGTACTTC. Its translation: CASSVMRGVQDEQYF.

The chain joins TRBV7-2 to TRBJ2-7, with TRBD1 matching over 10 bases. Germline loops: CDR1 SGHTA, CDR2 FQGNSA. This CDR3 contains 13 residues. J was trimmed by 6 bases and V by 5 bases; bases with no gene match: 4. CDR3 protein: CASSTRTGGEQYF. The CDR3 DNA reads as TGTGCCAGCAGCACCCGGACAGGGGGCGAGCAGTACTTC. Together with reference TRBV7-2 and TRBJ2-7, the CDR3 gives the full variable domain: GAGVSQSPSNKVTEKGKDVELRCDPISGHTALYWYRQSLGQGLEFLIYFQGNSAPDKSGLPSDRFSAERTGGSVSTLTIQRTQQEDSAVYLCASSTRTGGEQYFGPGTRLTVT.